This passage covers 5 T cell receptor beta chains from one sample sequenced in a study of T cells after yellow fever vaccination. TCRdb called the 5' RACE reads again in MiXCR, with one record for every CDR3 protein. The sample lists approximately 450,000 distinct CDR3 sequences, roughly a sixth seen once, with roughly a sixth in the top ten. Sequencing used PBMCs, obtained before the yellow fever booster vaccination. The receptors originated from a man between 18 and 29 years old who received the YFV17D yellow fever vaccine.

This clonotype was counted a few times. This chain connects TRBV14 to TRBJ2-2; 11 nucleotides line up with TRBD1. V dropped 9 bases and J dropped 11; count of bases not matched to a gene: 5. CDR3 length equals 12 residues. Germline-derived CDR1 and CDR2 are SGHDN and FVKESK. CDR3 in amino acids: CASRTGGAELFF. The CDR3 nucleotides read TGTGCCAGTCGGACAGGGGGCGCAGAGCTGTTTTTT. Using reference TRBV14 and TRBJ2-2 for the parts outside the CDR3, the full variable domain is EAGVTQFPSHSVIEKGQTVTLRCDPISGHDNLYWYRRVMGKEIKFLLHFVKESKQDESGMPNNRFLAERTGGTYSTLKVQPAELEDSGVYFCASRTGGAELFFGEGSRLTVL.

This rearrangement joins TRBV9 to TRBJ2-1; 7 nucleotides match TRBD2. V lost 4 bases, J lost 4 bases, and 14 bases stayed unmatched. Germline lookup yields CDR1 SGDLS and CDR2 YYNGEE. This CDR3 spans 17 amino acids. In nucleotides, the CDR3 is TGTGCCAGCAGCCCCTCGCCCGGGACTACCTTTTACAATGAGCAGTTCTTC. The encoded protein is CASSPSPGTTFYNEQFF. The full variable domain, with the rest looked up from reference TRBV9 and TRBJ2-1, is DSGVTQTPKHLITATGQRVTLRCSPRSGDLSVYWYQQSLDQGLQFLIQYYNGEERAKGNILERFSAQQFPDLHSELNLSSLELGDSALYFCASSPSPGTTFYNEQFFGPGTRLTVL.

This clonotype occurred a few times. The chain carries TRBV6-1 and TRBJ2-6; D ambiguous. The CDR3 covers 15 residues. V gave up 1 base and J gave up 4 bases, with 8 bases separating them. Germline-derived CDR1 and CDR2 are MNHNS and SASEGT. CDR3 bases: TGTGCCAGCAGTGAAGGGCTGGGGGGGGCCAACGTCCTGACTTTC. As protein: CASSEGLGGANVLTF.

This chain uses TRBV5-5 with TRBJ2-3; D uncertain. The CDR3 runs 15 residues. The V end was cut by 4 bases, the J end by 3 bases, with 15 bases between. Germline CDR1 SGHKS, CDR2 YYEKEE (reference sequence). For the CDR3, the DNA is TGTGCCAGCAGCGTAGTGGTTTGGGGAACAGATACGCAGTATTTT. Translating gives CASSVVVWGTDTQYF.

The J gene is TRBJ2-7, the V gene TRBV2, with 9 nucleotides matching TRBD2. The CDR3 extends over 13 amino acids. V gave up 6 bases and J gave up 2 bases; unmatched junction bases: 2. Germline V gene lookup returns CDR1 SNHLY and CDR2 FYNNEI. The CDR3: CASRRLAAYEQYV. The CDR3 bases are TGTGCCAGCAGACGACTAGCGGCCTACGAGCAGTACGTC.